The 7 T cell receptor beta chains below all came from one sample that was sequenced in a study of cytomegalovirus exposure and HLA in healthy donors. The PCR contained 60 Vbeta and 13 Jbeta primers. The data were produced by immunoSEQ multiplex PCR, yet TCRdb's version contains in-frame clones alone and is incomplete. The sample totals about 64,000 clones; its top ten clones hold about 3.5%. The source material was PBMCs. The receptor set was obtained from a young woman in good health and CMV-seronegative.

V usage is TRBV6-5 and J usage is TRBJ2-1, with TRBD2 matching 10 bases. Germline V gene sequence: CDR1 MNHEY, CDR2 SVGAGI. Trimming at V came to 2 bases and at J to 4 bases, leaving 2 bases not matched to a gene. CDR3 size: 15 residues. CDR3 loop: CASSYSGGGYNEQFF. In nucleotides, the CDR3 is TGTGCCAGCAGTTACAGCGGGGGGGGATACAATGAGCAGTTCTTC.

The chain joins TRBV19 to TRBJ1-5; D gene unclear. CDR3 length: 16 amino acids. V lost 7 bases and J 5 bases, leaving 21 bases between the germline ends. CDR1 is LNHDA, CDR2 SQIVND, per germline (reference sequence). The chain's CDR3 is CASTTPRAGGDQPQHF. In DNA form, the CDR3 reads TGTGCCAGTACTACCCCGAGAGCAGGTGGCGATCAGCCCCAGCATTTT.

CDR3 nucleotides: TGCAGCGTTGAAAGGGGGCAGGGTAGGGAAGCTTTCTTT. Protein sequence: CSVERGQGREAFF. The chain uses TRBV29-1 and TRBJ1-1, with TRBD1 matching 7 bases. Germline V gives CDR1 SQVTM, CDR2 ANQGSEA. CDR3 length: 13 residues. The J segment lost 8 bases and the V segment lost 2 bases, leaving 8 bases of the junction unmatched.

The V and J genes are TRBV9 and TRBJ2-3; tentative D call: TRBD1 (6 bases). The CDR3 totals 17 residues. With 0 bases removed from V and 4 bases from J, the gap between germline ends came to 18 bases. CDR1 and CDR2 (germline): SGDLS, YYNGEE. The CDR3 DNA reads TGTGCCAGCAGCGTAGCTGGTATTGGGGGCCCCCCAGATACGCAGTATTTT. Protein sequence: CASSVAGIGGPPDTQYF. Full variable domain (remainder filled in from reference TRBV9 and TRBJ2-3): DSGVTQTPKHLITATGQRVTLRCSPRSGDLSVYWYQQSLDQGLQFLIQYYNGEERAKGNILERFSAQQFPDLHSELNLSSLELGDSALYFCASSVAGIGGPPDTQYFGPGTRLTVL.

This rearrangement joins TRBV30 to TRBJ2-7; TRBD2 matches at 11 bases. CDR1 GTSNPN and CDR2 SVGIG come from the germline V gene (reference sequence). With V trimmed by 1 base and J by 6 bases, 5 bases remained unmatched. This CDR3 spans 14 amino acids. This CDR3 is CAWSELAGVGEQYF. CDR3 DNA sequence: TGTGCCTGGAGTGAACTAGCGGGGGTGGGCGAGCAGTACTTC.

The CDR3 reads CASSIGVSTEAFF. DNA for the CDR3: TGTGCCAGTAGTATTGGAGTATCCACTGAAGCTTTCTTT. This chain joins TRBV19 and TRBJ1-1; D not certain. Germline CDR1 LNHDA, CDR2 SQIVND (reference sequence). This CDR3 is 13 amino acids long. Trimming removed 3 bases at V and 4 bases at J, with 9 bases between. Looking up the rest from reference TRBV19 and TRBJ1-1 gives the full variable domain: DGGITQSPKYLFRKEGQNVTLSCEQNLNHDAMYWYRQDPGQGLRLIYYSQIVNDFQKGDIAEGYSVSREKKESFPLTVTSAQKNPTAFYLCASSIGVSTEAFFGQGTRLTVV.

This rearrangement joins TRBV28 to TRBJ1-3; TRBD1 aligns across 9 bases. Germline values: CDR1 MDHEN, CDR2 SYDVKM. Germline trimming cut 7 bases from V and 0 bases from J; bases unmatched to any gene: 7. The CDR3 extends over 16 amino acids. The CDR3 DNA follows: TGTGCCAGCACCGTCCCGGGACAGGGCTCTGGAAACACCATATATTTT. Its translation: CASTVPGQGSGNTIYF. The variable domain in full, with the rest retrieved from reference TRBV28 and TRBJ1-3, is DVKVTQSSRYLVKRTGEKVFLECVQDMDHENMFWYRQDPGLGLRLIYFSYDVKMKEKGDIPEGYSVSREKKERFSLILESASTNQTSMYLCASTVPGQGSGNTIYFGEGSWLTVV.